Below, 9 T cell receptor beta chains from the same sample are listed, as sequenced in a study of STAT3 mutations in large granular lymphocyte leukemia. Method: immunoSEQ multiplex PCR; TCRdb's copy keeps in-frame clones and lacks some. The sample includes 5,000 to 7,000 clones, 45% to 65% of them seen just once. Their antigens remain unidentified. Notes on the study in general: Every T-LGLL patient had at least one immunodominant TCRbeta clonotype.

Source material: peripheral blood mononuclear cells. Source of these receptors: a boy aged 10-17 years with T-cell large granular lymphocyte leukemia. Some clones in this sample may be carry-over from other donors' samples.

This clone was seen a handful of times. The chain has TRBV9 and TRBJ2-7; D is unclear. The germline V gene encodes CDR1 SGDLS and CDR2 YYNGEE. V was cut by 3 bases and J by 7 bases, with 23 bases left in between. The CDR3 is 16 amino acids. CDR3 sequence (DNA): TGTGCCAGCAGCGGACAACCTAATACAGTGATACGGGAGCAGTACTTC. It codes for CASSGQPNTVIREQYF.

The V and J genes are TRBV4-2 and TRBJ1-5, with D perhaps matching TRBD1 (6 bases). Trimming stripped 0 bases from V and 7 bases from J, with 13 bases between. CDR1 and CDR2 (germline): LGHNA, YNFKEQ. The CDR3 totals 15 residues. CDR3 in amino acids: CASSQEMVGGQPQHF. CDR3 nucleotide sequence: TGTGCCAGCAGCCAAGAGATGGTAGGGGGACAGCCCCAGCATTTT.

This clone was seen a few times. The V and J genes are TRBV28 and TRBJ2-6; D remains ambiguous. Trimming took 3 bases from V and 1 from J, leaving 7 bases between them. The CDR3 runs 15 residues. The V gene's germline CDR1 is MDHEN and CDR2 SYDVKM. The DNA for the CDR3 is TGTGCCAGCAGTTTTAGGTCTTCTGGGGCCAACGTCCTGACTTTC. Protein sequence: CASSFRSSGANVLTF.

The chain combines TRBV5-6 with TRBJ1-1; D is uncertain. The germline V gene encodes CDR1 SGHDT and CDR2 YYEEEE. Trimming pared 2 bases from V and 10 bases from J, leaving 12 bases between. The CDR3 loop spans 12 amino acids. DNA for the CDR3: TGTGCCAGCAGCTTTGGTGTTGTTTCAGCTTTCTTT. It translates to CASSFGVVSAFF. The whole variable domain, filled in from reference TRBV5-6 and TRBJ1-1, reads DAGVTQSPTHLIKTRGQQVTLRCSPKSGHDTVSWYQQALGQGPQFIFQYYEEEERQRGNFPDRFSGHQFPNYSSELNVNALLLGDSALYLCASSFGVVSAFFGQGTRLTVV.

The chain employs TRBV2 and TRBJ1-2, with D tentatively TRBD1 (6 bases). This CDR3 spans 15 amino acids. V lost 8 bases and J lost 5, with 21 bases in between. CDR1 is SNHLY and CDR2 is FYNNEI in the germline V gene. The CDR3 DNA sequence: TGTGCCAGCCAATTCGAACAGGGAAAAGCATATGGCTACACCTTC. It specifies CASQFEQGKAYGYTF. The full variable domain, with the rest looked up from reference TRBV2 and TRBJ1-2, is EPEVTQTPSHQVTQMGQEVILRCVPISNHLYFYWYRQILGQKVEFLVSFYNNEISEKSEIFDDQFSVERPDGSNFTLKIRSTKLEDSAMYFCASQFEQGKAYGYTFGSGTRLTVV.

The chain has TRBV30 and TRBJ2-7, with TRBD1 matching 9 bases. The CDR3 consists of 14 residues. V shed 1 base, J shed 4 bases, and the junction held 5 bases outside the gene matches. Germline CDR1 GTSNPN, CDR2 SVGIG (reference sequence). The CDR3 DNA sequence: TGTGCCTGGAGTGCCGGGACAGGGCTATACGAGCAGTACTTC. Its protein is CAWSAGTGLYEQYF.

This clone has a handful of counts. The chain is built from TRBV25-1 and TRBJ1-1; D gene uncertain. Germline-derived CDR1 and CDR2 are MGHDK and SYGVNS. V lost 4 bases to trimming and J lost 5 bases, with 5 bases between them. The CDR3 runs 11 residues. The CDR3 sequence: CASSVGTEAFF. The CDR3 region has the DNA TGTGCCAGCAGTGTGGGGACTGAAGCTTTCTTT.

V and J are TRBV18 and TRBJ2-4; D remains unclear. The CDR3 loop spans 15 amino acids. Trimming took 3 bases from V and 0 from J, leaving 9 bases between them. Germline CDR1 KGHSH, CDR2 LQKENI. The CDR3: CASSPSGGAKNIQYF. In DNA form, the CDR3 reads TGTGCCAGCTCACCCTCGGGTGGAGCCAAAAACATTCAGTACTTC. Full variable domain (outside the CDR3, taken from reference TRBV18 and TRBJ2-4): NAGVMQNPRHLVRRRGQEARLRCSPMKGHSHVYWYRQLPEEGLKFMVYLQKENIIDESGMPKERFSAEFPKEGPSILRIQQVVRGDSAAYFCASSPSGGAKNIQYFGAGTRLSVL.

CDR3 in amino acids: CASSGYTIRDGASRGYTF. The CDR3 coding sequence is TGTGCCAGCAGCGGCTACACTATCCGGGACGGAGCCTCGCGGGGCTACACCTTC. The chain couples TRBV5-6 to TRBJ1-2, with D perhaps TRBD1 (5 bases). The germline gives CDR1 SGHDT, CDR2 YYEEEE. The V end was cut by 4 bases, the J end by 8 bases, with 30 bases between. The CDR3 contains 18 residues.